This is a list of T cell receptor beta chains from one sample in a study of regulatory T cells in long-lasting Graves disease. A single record per CDR3 protein comes from TCRdb applying MiXCR to the multiplex PCR reads. The sample has about 660,000 distinct CDR3 sequences; about 30% are singletons. The sample here was peripheral blood mononuclear cells (PBMCs), taken when the disease was refractory, from a patient treated with antithyroid drugs. These receptors all stem from a female donor with Graves disease. Each CDR3 is given with its conserved first and last residue. D genes are given only for firm matches. Where a row states a size, it is once, few, many or the class of an expanded clone; other rows omit it.

v_gene	j_gene	abundance	d_gene	CDR3nt	CDR3aa
TRBV5-1	TRBJ1-1	few	NA	TGCGCCAGCAGCCCAGGTGCAGGAATGAACACTGAAGCTTTCTTT	CASSPGAGMNTEAFF
TRBV7-3	TRBJ2-5	NA	NA	TGTGCCAGCAGCTCCTGTCACGCGGAACAGGGACGAGAGACCCAGTACTTC	CASSSCHAEQGRETQYF
TRBV20-1	TRBJ1-5	NA	NA	TGCAGTGCTAGCCCCCTGTCACTGGCGAATCAGCCCCAGCATTTT	CSASPLSLANQPQHF
TRBV5-1	TRBJ1-1	few	NA	TGCGCCAGCGCAGGAGGGGGGTCGAACACTGAAGCTTTCTTT	CASAGGGSNTEAFF
TRBV19	TRBJ2-4	NA	NA	TGTGCCAGTAGTATAGGGAACCCTGGGGCCAAAAACATTCAGTACTTC	CASSIGNPGAKNIQYF
TRBV7-3	TRBJ1-4	NA	NA	TGTGCCAGCAGCTTAGCGACAGGAGCTCAAGAAAAACTGTTTTTT	CASSLATGAQEKLFF
TRBV9	TRBJ1-1	once	NA	TGTGCCAGCAGCGTGTTAGCGGGGGGCCCCCAAGCTGAAGCTTTCTTT	CASSVLAGGPQAEAFF
TRBV6-9	TRBJ1-1	NA	NA	TGTGCCAGCAGTTACCCATTTCGGGACGGCCTTGAAGCTTTCTTT	CASSYPFRDGLEAFF
TRBV7-2	TRBJ2-2	few	TRBD2	TGTGCCAGCAGCCCAATCCGAGCTAGCGGAAACACCGGGGAGCTGTTTTTT	CASSPIRASGNTGELFF
TRBV5-1	TRBJ2-1	NA	NA	TGCGCCAGCAGCCCCGGGTTCAGCCTCTCCTACAATGAGCAGTTCTTC	CASSPGFSLSYNEQFF
TRBV10-3	TRBJ2-7	NA	NA	TGTGCCATCAGTGAGTCCCTCCTAGCGACCTCCTACGAGCAGTACTTC	CAISESLLATSYEQYF
TRBV7-3	TRBJ1-2	NA	TRBD1	TGTGCCAGCAGCTTAACCAGACAGGGTGGCGGCTACACCTTC	CASSLTRQGGGYTF
TRBV3-1	TRBJ2-5	few	NA	TGTGCCAGCAGCCAAGATGCACAGGGTATCGAGACCCAGTACTTC	CASSQDAQGIETQYF
TRBV28	TRBJ2-7	few	TRBD1	TGTGCCAGCAGGTTTCAGGGGGGACAGGGGGCGCGGGAGCAGTACTTC	CASRFQGGQGAREQYF
TRBV6-9	TRBJ1-2	NA	TRBD1	TGTGCCAGCAGTTCCGGGACAGGGTCAGGAGGCTACACCTTC	CASSSGTGSGGYTF
TRBV27	TRBJ2-7	many	NA	TGTGCCAGCGCAGGCGGAGGGCCCGAGCAGTACTTC	CASAGGGPEQYF
TRBV28	TRBJ1-4	few	TRBD1	TGTGCCAGCACCCCGACAGGGCGGGATGAAAAACTGTTTTTT	CASTPTGRDEKLFF
TRBV6-1	TRBJ2-2	NA	TRBD1	TGTGCCAGCAGTGAAGACAGGGGGCGATTTCCCGGGGAGCTGTTTTTT	CASSEDRGRFPGELFF
TRBV6-5	TRBJ2-7	NA	TRBD2	TGTGCCAGCAGTTATGGGACTAGAACTTACGAGCAGTACTTC	CASSYGTRTYEQYF
TRBV2	TRBJ1-3	few	NA	TGTGCCAGCAGGGGGGGCTCTGGAAACACCATATATTTT	CASRGGSGNTIYF
TRBV2	TRBJ2-2	many	NA	TGTGCCAGCAGTGGCGCCCTGCCTGGGGAGCTGTTTTTT	CASSGALPGELFF
TRBV7-7	TRBJ1-3	few	NA	TGTGCTAGCAGCTTAGGAACGTTGGGATCCTCTGGAAACACCATATATTTT	CASSLGTLGSSGNTIYF
TRBV9	TRBJ1-2	NA	NA	TGTGCCAGCAGCCCCCATGTGGGGGCGACACACTTTGGCTACACCTTC	CASSPHVGATHFGYTF
TRBV11-2	TRBJ2-5	few	NA	TGTGCCAGCAGCCCACAGGGATGGGGGGAGACCCAGTACTTC	CASSPQGWGETQYF
TRBV7-9	TRBJ2-7	few	NA	TGTGCCAGCAGCTTACGGCCCCCAGAGTACGAGCAGTACTTC	CASSLRPPEYEQYF
TRBV6-5	TRBJ1-4	few	NA	TGTGCCAGCAGTTCCAGGGTTGGCGAAAAACTGTTTTTT	CASSSRVGEKLFF
TRBV12-3/TRBV12-4	TRBJ1-1	few	NA	TGTGCCAGCAGTTTCGTTGTGGCCGGAGAAGCTTTCTTT	CASSFVVAGEAFF
TRBV6-2/TRBV6-3	TRBJ2-2	NA	NA	TGTGCCAGCAGTTACGTCCCATCCACCGGGGAGCTGTTTTTT	CASSYVPSTGELFF
TRBV2	TRBJ2-5	many	NA	TGTGCCAGCAGTGAAGGTCCGGGGGTTGGAGAGGAGACCCAGTACTTC	CASSEGPGVGEETQYF
TRBV6-1	TRBJ2-7	many	TRBD2	TGTGCCAGCAGAACTAGCGCGACCTACGAGCAGTACTTC	CASRTSATYEQYF
TRBV28	TRBJ1-2	few	NA	TGTGCCAGCAGCCCCAGGGCCTATGGCTACACCTTC	CASSPRAYGYTF
TRBV5-1	TRBJ2-7	NA	NA	TGCGCCAGCAGCTTGGGGCCGGGACGGACGAACTACGAGCAGTACTTC	CASSLGPGRTNYEQYF
TRBV30	TRBJ2-5	NA	NA	TGTGCCTGGGGGGTTGGGGGCTCAGTGGAGACCCAGTACTTC	CAWGVGGSVETQYF
TRBV29-1	TRBJ1-2	NA	NA	TGCAGCGTTGTACGCCGGACGGGCAGCTATGGCTACACCTTC	CSVVRRTGSYGYTF
TRBV5-1	TRBJ2-5	NA	NA	TGCGCCAGCAGCTTGGCAGCAAACTTCCAAGAGACCCAGTACTTC	CASSLAANFQETQYF
TRBV5-6	TRBJ1-1	few	NA	TGTGCCAGCAGCTCCGCTATGAACACTGAAGCTTTCTTT	CASSSAMNTEAFF
TRBV29-1	TRBJ1-1	NA	NA	TGCAGCGTTGTTTGGGGCAGGTCGGTGACTGAAGCTTTCTTT	CSVVWGRSVTEAFF
TRBV2	TRBJ2-2	NA	TRBD1	TGTGCCAGCAGCGCGGACAGGGCAGGGGCAGGCGGGGAGCTGTTTTTT	CASSADRAGAGGELFF
TRBV20-1	TRBJ1-2	NA	NA	TGCAGTGCCCCGAGGGGGGCTAACTATGGCTACACCTTC	CSAPRGANYGYTF
TRBV27	TRBJ1-4	NA	NA	TGTGCCAGCAGTTTAAGAGGGAGTCTTAATGAAAAACTGTTTTTT	CASSLRGSLNEKLFF
TRBV7-2	TRBJ1-1	few	NA	TGTGCCAGCAGGTTAGGGGATACGAACACTGAAGCTTTCTTT	CASRLGDTNTEAFF
TRBV6-1	TRBJ1-1	many	NA	TGTGCCAGCAGTGCCTATCGACGGCCTCAATGGGCTTTCTTT	CASSAYRRPQWAFF
TRBV6-2/TRBV6-3	TRBJ1-5	NA	TRBD1	TGTGCCAGCAACGCTCGAGGGACAGGGGGCGAGCAGCCCCAGCATTTT	CASNARGTGGEQPQHF
TRBV5-1	TRBJ1-1	NA	NA	TGCGCCAGCAGCTTGAAAATCCGAGTGAACACTGAAGCTTTCTTT	CASSLKIRVNTEAFF
TRBV4-1	TRBJ1-2	once	NA	TGCGCCAGCAGCCTAGGGACTGTCGTGGCTGGCTACACCTTC	CASSLGTVVAGYTF
TRBV18	TRBJ1-2	NA	TRBD1	TGTGCCAGCTCACCGACAGGGGCGCAGGAGGGCTACACCTTC	CASSPTGAQEGYTF
TRBV11-3	TRBJ1-3	NA	NA	TGTGCCAGCAGCTACGGGCCGGCCAGGTCTGGAAACACCATATATTTT	CASSYGPARSGNTIYF
TRBV9	TRBJ1-2	few	NA	TGTGCCAGCAGCGTAGATGGGTATGGCTACACCTTC	CASSVDGYGYTF
TRBV6-1	TRBJ2-7	many	TRBD2	TGTGCCAGCAGTGATCAAGCGGGAGGTTACGAGCAGTACTTC	CASSDQAGGYEQYF
TRBV7-2	TRBJ1-1	few	NA	TGTGCCAGCAGCTTATGGGGCCCGGGGATCACTGAAGCTTTCTTT	CASSLWGPGITEAFF
TRBV11-1	TRBJ2-5	NA	TRBD1	TGTGCCAGCAGCGCGGGACAGGGGTTCAACCTCCAAGAGACCCAGTACTTC	CASSAGQGFNLQETQYF
TRBV11-2	TRBJ2-7	many	TRBD2	TGTGCCAGCAGCTCCATTAGCGGGAGAAAGCACGAGCAGTACTTC	CASSSISGRKHEQYF
TRBV2	TRBJ1-5	many	TRBD1	TGTGCCAGCAGTGATGGACAGGGTTATCAGCCCCAGCATTTT	CASSDGQGYQPQHF
TRBV6-1	TRBJ2-7	NA	NA	TGTGCCAGCATCACCGGGACACGGTACGAGCAGTACTTC	CASITGTRYEQYF
TRBV12-3/TRBV12-4	TRBJ1-5	NA	NA	TGTGCCAGCAGTTTAAGGGTAGGGACAACAACAAGCAATCAGCCCCAGCATTTT	CASSLRVGTTTSNQPQHF
TRBV11-2	TRBJ2-1	NA	NA	TGTGCCAGCAGCTTAGGACTAGTTATCGATGAGCAGTTCTTC	CASSLGLVIDEQFF
TRBV10-2	TRBJ1-5	few	NA	TGCGCCAGCAGTGAATCGGAAATTCCCAGCACTCAGCCCCAGCATTTT	CASSESEIPSTQPQHF